This T cell receptor beta chain is drawn from a study of OX40 agonist ivuxolimab in advanced cancers. About the research overall: Dose-escalation subjects each had hepatocellular carcinoma, melanoma, renal cell or head and neck cancer. Study-wide results and caveats: On average, a greater number of expanded clones characterised CD8+ T cells relative to CD4+.

Per germline, CDR1 SGHVS and CDR2 FNYEAQ. This CDR3 is 14 amino acids long. Trimming removed 3 bases from V and 15 bases from J, with 21 bases in between. The table came from immunoSEQ multiplex PCR; TCRdb's copy has only in-frame clones and leaves some out. Counted here are 60,000 to 80,000 clones, 86% occurring once; the ten biggest clones make up about 8.2%. On this clone itself: The antigen is unknown.

The sequenced sample was CD4+ or CD8+ T cells sorted from blood, obtained in a trial of the OX40 agonist ivuxolimab. This clonotype originated in an adult with an advanced solid tumor such as melanoma, head and neck, liver or kidney cancer. The chain is built from TRBV7-6 and TRBJ2-1; D uncertain. CDR3 coding DNA: TGTGCCAGCAGCTTGGATGTAGGAAGCTTCAGTTTGTTCTTC. This codes for CASSLDVGSFSLFF.